These 9 T cell receptor beta chains originate from one sample sequenced in a study of blood T cell repertoires in COVID-19. TCRdb's copy holds only in-frame clones and misses some; the assay was immunoSEQ multiplex PCR. This sample has 40,000 to 50,000 clones, with around 80% found just once. The source material was peripheral blood. The receptors were gathered from a man between 70 and 80 years old with acute or convalescent COVID-19.

CDR3 bases: TGTGCCAGCAGCTTAGGGTCACCCGGTCAGCCCCAGCATTTT. Residues: CASSLGSPGQPQHF. The chain links TRBV7-2 to TRBJ1-5; D gene ambiguous. Germline V gene data show CDR1 as SGHTA and CDR2 as FQGNSA. This CDR3 is built from 14 residues. The V end was cut by 1 base, the J end by 6 bases, with 10 bases between.

The chain carries TRBV6-5 and TRBJ2-7; TRBD1 matches at 8 bases. Germline V gene sequence: CDR1 MNHEY, CDR2 SVGAGI. V was pared by 6 bases and J by 6 bases, with 10 bases of the junction left unmatched. This CDR3 region has 14 residues. In DNA, the CDR3 is TGTGCCAGCAGCCAGGACAGGGTGGCCCTCGAGCAGTACTTC. Its protein product is CASSQDRVALEQYF.

The chain uses TRBV27 and TRBJ1-5; D is unresolved. The germline CDR1 and CDR2 sequences are MNHEY and SMNVEV (reference sequence). The CDR3 runs to 14 residues. V shed 3 bases and J shed 1 base, with 7 bases lying between them. CDR3 in DNA: TGTGCCAGCAGTTTTCGTCGGAGCAATCAGCCCCAGCATTTT. It encodes CASSFRRSNQPQHF.

The rearrangement joins TRBV11-1 to TRBJ2-7, with TRBD1 identical over 8 bases. V lost 4 bases, J lost 2 bases, and 7 bases stayed unmatched. CDR1 is SGHAT and CDR2 is FQDESV in the germline V gene (reference sequence). The CDR3 is made up of 15 amino acids. This CDR3 is CASSSPDRGAYEQYF. CDR3 nucleotide sequence: TGTGCCAGCAGCTCCCCAGACAGGGGAGCCTACGAGCAGTACTTC.

V gene TRBV11-3 combines with J gene TRBJ2-3, with D possibly matching TRBD1 (6 bases). CDR1 and CDR2 from the germline V gene are SGHNT and YENEEA. Trimming pared 2 bases from V and 5 bases from J, leaving 20 bases between. The CDR3 has 17 residues. CDR3: CASSLRTNRVGGDTQYF. The CDR3 DNA is TGTGCCAGCAGCTTAAGGACAAACAGGGTAGGGGGAGATACGCAGTATTTT.

The chain employs TRBV10-3 and TRBJ1-3, with unresolved D. The CDR3 has 16 residues. CDR1 and CDR2 from the germline V gene are ENHRY and SYGVKD. Trimming took off 3 bases at V and 0 bases at J, with 12 bases between the two ends. The CDR3 loop reads CAISDWQSFSGNTIYF. Written as DNA, the CDR3 is TGTGCCATCAGTGACTGGCAGTCCTTCTCTGGAAACACCATATATTTT.

This rearrangement joins TRBV6-5 to TRBJ1-4; TRBD1 agrees at 7 bases. The CDR3 totals 15 residues. Germline V gene sequence: CDR1 MNHEY, CDR2 SVGAGI. The V segment lost 5 bases and the J segment 8 bases; nucleotides outside the gene matches: 11. CDR3 nucleotide sequence: TGTGCCAGCAGTCTAACCGGGACAGCGGACGAAAAACTGTTTTTT. It translates to CASSLTGTADEKLFF.

The genes are TRBV6-5 and TRBJ2-5; D gene ambiguous. V shed 7 bases and J shed 5 bases, with 8 bases lying between them. The CDR3 runs 11 residues. CDR1 MNHEY and CDR2 SVGAGI come from the germline V gene. The CDR3 nucleotides are TGTGCCAGCAATCTCCTGGAGACCCAGTACTTC. Translation: CASNLLETQYF.

V gene TRBV7-2 combines with J gene TRBJ1-5; no clear D gene. Germline loops: CDR1 SGHTA, CDR2 FQGNSA. The CDR3 contains 12 residues. Trimming stripped 5 bases from V and 7 bases from J, with 9 bases between. CDR3 nucleotides: TGTGCCAGCAGCCCCTCGGGGCAGCCCCAGCATTTT. Its translation: CASSPSGQPQHF.